These T cell receptor beta chains were read from a single sample in a study of graft-versus-host responses after intestinal transplantation. Data came from immunoSEQ multiplex PCR; TCRdb stores just in-frame clones and leaves some out. This sample has about 21,000 clones, with about 91% found just once. The source material was PBMCs, sampled more than 62 days after intestinal transplantation. These receptors were collected from a human patient who received an intestinal transplant, so some T cells may come from the graft donor. CDR3s include the opening cysteine and the closing phenylalanine or tryptophan. The order of the fields is V gene, J gene, CDR3 protein.

v_call: TRBV7-2
j_call: TRBJ2-3
cdr3_aa: CASSLGEWDTQYF

v_call: TRBV7-2
j_call: TRBJ2-6
cdr3_aa: CASSLAVTGSGANVLTF

v_call: TRBV9
j_call: TRBJ1-2
cdr3_aa: CASSAVDRVKDGYTF

v_call: TRBV2
j_call: TRBJ2-3
cdr3_aa: CASSEFEGRLTDTQYF

v_call: TRBV30
j_call: TRBJ2-7
cdr3_aa: CAWSYQGGAYEQYF

v_call: TRBV27
j_call: TRBJ2-5
cdr3_aa: CATNSGTGGAETQYF

v_call: TRBV28
j_call: TRBJ2-2
cdr3_aa: CASSHRGTGELFF

v_call: TRBV5-8
j_call: TRBJ2-7
cdr3_aa: CASSFRPGLAGSYEQYF

v_call: TRBV18
j_call: TRBJ2-4
cdr3_aa: CASSPQGGGAKNIQYF

v_call: TRBV19
j_call: TRBJ1-1
cdr3_aa: CASTPGYRNTEAFF

v_call: TRBV9
j_call: TRBJ2-3
cdr3_aa: CASSEGLDTQYF

v_call: TRBV6-1
j_call: TRBJ2-7
cdr3_aa: CASSESGGGSYEQYF

v_call: TRBV28
j_call: TRBJ2-5
cdr3_aa: CASSPSFSLFLETQYF

v_call: TRBV10-3
j_call: TRBJ1-2
cdr3_aa: CATLGGGYGYTF

v_call: TRBV2
j_call: TRBJ2-6
cdr3_aa: CASIEFSLAANVLTF

v_call: TRBV15
j_call: TRBJ1-1
cdr3_aa: CATSKYGVETEAFF

v_call: TRBV6-5
j_call: TRBJ2-5
cdr3_aa: CASTQGARETQYF

v_call: TRBV4-1
j_call: TRBJ1-5
cdr3_aa: CASSQEAASNQPQHF

v_call: TRBV7-9
j_call: TRBJ2-1
cdr3_aa: CASSGPWSGGANEQFF

v_call: TRBV19
j_call: TRBJ1-1
cdr3_aa: CASSATANTEAFF

v_call: TRBV6-5
j_call: TRBJ2-7
cdr3_aa: CASSYGTGEAYEQYF

v_call: TRBV7-8
j_call: TRBJ1-5
cdr3_aa: CASSSQVGHSDNQPQHF

v_call: TRBV4-3
j_call: TRBJ1-1
cdr3_aa: CASSQEVAWRQKNTEAFF

v_call: TRBV15
j_call: TRBJ1-2
cdr3_aa: CATSRNTGANYGYTF

v_call: TRBV5-8
j_call: TRBJ1-4
cdr3_aa: CASSRGQGYSEKLFF

v_call: TRBV27
j_call: TRBJ2-2
cdr3_aa: CASSLFAGGPQNGELFF

v_call: TRBV10-3
j_call: TRBJ1-1
cdr3_aa: CAIKGRGTEAFF

v_call: TRBV5-6
j_call: TRBJ2-1
cdr3_aa: CASSLQGGLSYNEQFF

v_call: TRBV10-3
j_call: TRBJ2-7
cdr3_aa: CAISESKGEQYF

v_call: TRBV15
j_call: TRBJ2-3
cdr3_aa: CATSRDRATGEDTQYF

v_call: TRBV6-1
j_call: TRBJ1-5
cdr3_aa: CASSEALGVGNQPQHF

v_call: TRBV5-6
j_call: TRBJ1-2
cdr3_aa: CASNWDRRSNYGYTF

v_call: TRBV19
j_call: TRBJ2-7
cdr3_aa: CASSIGVGGEQYF

v_call: TRBV14
j_call: TRBJ1-1
cdr3_aa: CASSRGGTEAFF

v_call: TRBV30
j_call: TRBJ1-1
cdr3_aa: CAWSEDRGFTEAFF

v_call: TRBV28
j_call: TRBJ2-5
cdr3_aa: CASRRGGETQYF

v_call: TRBV10-3
j_call: TRBJ2-1
cdr3_aa: CAATIDSTNEQFF

v_call: TRBV7-8
j_call: TRBJ2-7
cdr3_aa: CASRRDRNYEQYF

v_call: TRBV11-3
j_call: TRBJ2-7
cdr3_aa: CASSLVLDPSYEQYF

v_call: TRBV11-2
j_call: TRBJ2-3
cdr3_aa: CASSLVPTGKRRRDTQYF

v_call: TRBV21-1
j_call: TRBJ2-4
cdr3_aa: CASRLGLATARKNIQYF

v_call: TRBV19
j_call: TRBJ1-6
cdr3_aa: CASDNGAIGSSPLHF

v_call: TRBV6-4
j_call: TRBJ2-3
cdr3_aa: CASSQGAGTDTQYF

v_call: TRBV27
j_call: TRBJ1-2
cdr3_aa: CASRPYLNNYGYTF

v_call: TRBV7-8
j_call: TRBJ2-3
cdr3_aa: CASTVSWDVTDTQYF

v_call: TRBV4-3
j_call: TRBJ2-3
cdr3_aa: CASSQFGSASTDTQYF

v_call: TRBV6-6
j_call: TRBJ2-7
cdr3_aa: CASSYLQAHEQYF

v_call: TRBV30
j_call: TRBJ1-2
cdr3_aa: CAWSVQQGLYGYTF

v_call: TRBV29-1
j_call: TRBJ1-2
cdr3_aa: CSVESGSGGGADNYGYTF

v_call: TRBV7-8
j_call: TRBJ1-2
cdr3_aa: CANSRDRAGYTF

v_call: TRBV5-5
j_call: TRBJ2-1
cdr3_aa: CASSPVLFRGPLRYNEQFF

v_call: TRBV5-1
j_call: TRBJ2-7
cdr3_aa: CASSDLGAGYEQYF

v_call: TRBV11-3
j_call: TRBJ2-3
cdr3_aa: CASSPVVVTAVTDTQYF

v_call: TRBV10-3
j_call: TRBJ2-1
cdr3_aa: CAISDDPGLAPNNEQFF

v_call: TRBV19
j_call: TRBJ1-1
cdr3_aa: CASSIFGQVNTEAFF

v_call: TRBV29-1
j_call: TRBJ2-1
cdr3_aa: CSVLRDRAYNEQFF